Shown below are 2 T cell receptor beta chains from a single sample sequenced in a study of B cell selection in AIRE deficiency. Libraries were prepared by immunoSEQ multiplex PCR; TCRdb keeps only in-frame clonotypes and omits some of them. Of 2,500 to 3,500 clones in the sample, 60% to 85% were seen once. Regulatory T cells were sorted as CD4+CD25hiCD127low/negative cells. The sample was Tregs sorted from PBMCs. Source of these receptors: a human donor with AIRE deficiency.

The V gene is TRBV21-1, the J gene TRBJ2-7; TRBD2, the table's D call, was not compared with the DNA. TRBV21-1 is tagged as a pseudogene. This CDR3 comprises 15 residues. CDR3 region: CASGPYSGKKDEQYF. CDR3 coding DNA: TGTGCCAGCGGGCCGTACTCGGGAAAGAAGGACGAGCAGTACTTC.

This chain uses TRBV28 with TRBJ1-5; 10 bases map to TRBD1. This CDR3 is 16 amino acids long. The V gene's germline CDR1 is MDHEN and CDR2 SYDVKM. J gave up 2 bases and V 7 bases, and 8 bases lay outside the gene matches. The CDR3 sequence is CASTLTGTGGNQPQHF. For the CDR3, the DNA is TGTGCCAGCACCCTAACCGGGACAGGGGGCAATCAGCCCCAGCATTTT.